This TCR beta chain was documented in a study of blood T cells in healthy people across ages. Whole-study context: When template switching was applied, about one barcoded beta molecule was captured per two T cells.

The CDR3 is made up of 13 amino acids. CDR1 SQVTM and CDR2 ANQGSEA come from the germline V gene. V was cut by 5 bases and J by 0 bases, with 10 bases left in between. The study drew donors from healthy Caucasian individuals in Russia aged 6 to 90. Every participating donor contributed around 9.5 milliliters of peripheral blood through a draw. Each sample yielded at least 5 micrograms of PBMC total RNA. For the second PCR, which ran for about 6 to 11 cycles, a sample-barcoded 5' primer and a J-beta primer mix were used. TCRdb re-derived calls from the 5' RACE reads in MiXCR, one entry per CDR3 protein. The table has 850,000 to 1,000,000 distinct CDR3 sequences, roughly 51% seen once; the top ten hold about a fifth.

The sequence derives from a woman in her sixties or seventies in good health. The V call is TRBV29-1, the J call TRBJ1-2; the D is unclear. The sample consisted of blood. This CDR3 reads CSVRPDANYGYTF. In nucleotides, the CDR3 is TGCAGCGTTCGACCCGACGCTAACTATGGCTACACCTTC. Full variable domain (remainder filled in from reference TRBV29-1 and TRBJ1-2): SAVISQKPSRDICQRGTSLTIQCQVDSQVTMMFWYRQQPGQSLTLIATANQGSEATYESGFVIDKFPISRPNLTFSTLTVSNMSPEDSSIYLCSVRPDANYGYTFGSGTRLTVV.